Below, one T cell receptor (beta chain) is given with its context. Its specificity is unknown. TCRdb's copy holds only in-frame clones and misses some; the assay was immunoSEQ multiplex PCR. Of about 48,000 clones in the sample, around 80% were seen once. This specimen comes from a study of a mutant IDH1 vaccine in newly diagnosed glioma. As for the study in general: With temozolomide cycles, or 4-6 weeks after radiotherapy alone, vaccination was started. Those enrolled had earlier been treated with radiotherapy, temozolomide, or both, mostly both.

Time point indicated: week 35, safety follow-up. The study gave 300 ug of mutant IDH1 20-mer peptide per vaccine dose, with topical imiquimod. Patients came in for eight vaccinations, in weeks 1, 3, 5, 7, 11, 15, 19 and 23. Germline V gene lookup returns CDR1 SGHDN and CDR2 FVKESK. V was clipped by 1 base and J by 1 base, with 8 bases between them. The CDR3 has 16 amino acids. This TCR was recovered from a middle-aged man with glioma. Material: PBMCs, obtained from a glioma patient whose treatment included an IDH1 peptide vaccine. The chain recombines TRBV14 with TRBJ2-6; D is perhaps TRBD2 (5 bases). CDR3 DNA: TGTGCCAGCAGCCAAGGGAGCGGTTCTGGGGCCAACGTCCTGACTTTC. Translated, it gives CASSQGSGSGANVLTF.